This T cell receptor (beta chain) stems from a study of T-cell memory formation after mild COVID-19. Study information: Clusters of TCRs were largely donor specific. Points from the study as a whole: Contracting clones localized mainly to CM and EM when CD4+ and mainly to EMRA when CD8+.

The CDR3 extends over 15 amino acids. The germline CDR1 and CDR2 sequences are SGHRS and YFSETQ. The trim removed 3 bases at V and 1 base at J, leaving 2 bases unmatched. In regard to this clonotype: No antigen is known for it.

cDNA libraries for TCR alpha and TCR beta, carrying sample barcodes and UMIs, came from 5'RACE with constant-segment primers. TCRdb re-called the 5' RACE reads with MiXCR, one entry per CDR3 protein. The data contain 350,000 to 450,000 distinct CDR3 sequences, roughly 20% of them singletons. This chain uses TRBV5-1 with TRBJ2-2; 8 nucleotides align to TRBD1. The TCR was taken from an adult woman who had mild COVID-19 (a few samples of this study predate the infection). Cell type and time point are not known. Sequencing input: PBMCs or a T cell subset sorted from them (not recorded which). CDR3 loop: CASSWGQENTGELFF. CDR3 DNA: TGCGCCAGCAGCTGGGGACAGGAGAACACCGGGGAGCTGTTTTTT.